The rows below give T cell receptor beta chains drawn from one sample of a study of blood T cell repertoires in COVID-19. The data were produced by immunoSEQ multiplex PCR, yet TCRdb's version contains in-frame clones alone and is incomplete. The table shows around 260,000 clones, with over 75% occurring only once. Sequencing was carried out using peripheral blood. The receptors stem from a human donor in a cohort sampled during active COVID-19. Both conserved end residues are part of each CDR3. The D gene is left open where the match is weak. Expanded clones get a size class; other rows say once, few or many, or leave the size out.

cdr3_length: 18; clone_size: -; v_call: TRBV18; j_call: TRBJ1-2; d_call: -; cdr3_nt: TGTGCCAGCTCACCACCGGCGAAGACAGGCCCCTTTTGGTATGGCTACACCTTC; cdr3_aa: CASSPPAKTGPFWYGYTF
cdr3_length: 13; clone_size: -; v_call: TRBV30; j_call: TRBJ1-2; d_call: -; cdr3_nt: TGTGCCTGGACAGGGCTCTCTAACTATGGCTACACCTTC; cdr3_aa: CAWTGLSNYGYTF
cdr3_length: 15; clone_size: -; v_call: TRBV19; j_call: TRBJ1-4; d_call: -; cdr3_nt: TGTGCCAGTAGTATAAAGGGGTGGCCTAATGAAAAACTGTTTTTT; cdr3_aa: CASSIKGWPNEKLFF
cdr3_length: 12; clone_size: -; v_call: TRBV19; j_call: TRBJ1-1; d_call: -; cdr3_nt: TGTGCCAGTAGTGCCAGCGACACTGAAGCTTTCTTT; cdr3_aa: CASSASDTEAFF
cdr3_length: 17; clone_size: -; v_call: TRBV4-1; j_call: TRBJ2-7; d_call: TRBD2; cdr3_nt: TGCGCCAGCAGCCAAGAAGGCACCCCTGGGAGCGGGGGGCCCAAGTACTTC; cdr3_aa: CASSQEGTPGSGGPKYF
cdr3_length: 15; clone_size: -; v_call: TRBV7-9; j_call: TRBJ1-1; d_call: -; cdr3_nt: TGTGCCAGCAGCTTACCCGGACAGACCGACACTGAAGCTTTCTTT; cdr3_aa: CASSLPGQTDTEAFF
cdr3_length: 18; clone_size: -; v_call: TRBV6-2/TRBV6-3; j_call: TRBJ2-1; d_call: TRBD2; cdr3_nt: TGTGCCAGCAGTTACTCGAGGGAGGGCCCCCCCTCCTACAATGAGCAGTTCTTC; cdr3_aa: CASSYSREGPPSYNEQFF
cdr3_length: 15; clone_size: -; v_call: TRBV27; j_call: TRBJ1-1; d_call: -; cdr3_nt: TGTGCCAGCCGTCGTTCAGGGGCGCAGGACACTGAAGCTTTCTTT; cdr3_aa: CASRRSGAQDTEAFF
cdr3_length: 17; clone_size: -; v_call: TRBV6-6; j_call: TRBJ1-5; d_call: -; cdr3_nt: TGTGCCAGCAGTCCCCTTCGAGCCCCGAGGAGCAATCAGCCCCAGCATTTT; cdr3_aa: CASSPLRAPRSNQPQHF
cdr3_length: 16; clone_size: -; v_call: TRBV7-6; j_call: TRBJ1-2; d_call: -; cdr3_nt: TGTGCCAGCAGCCAAGAACAGGGTCGGGCAGCCTATGGCTACACCTTC; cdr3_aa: CASSQEQGRAAYGYTF
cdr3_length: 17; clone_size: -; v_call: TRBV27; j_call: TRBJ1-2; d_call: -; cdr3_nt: TGTGCCAGCAGTTTCAGGGCAGCCCCACAGACTAACTATGGCTACACCTTC; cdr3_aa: CASSFRAAPQTNYGYTF
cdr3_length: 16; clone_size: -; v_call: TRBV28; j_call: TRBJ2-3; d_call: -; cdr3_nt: TGTGCCAGCAGTTTATGGTCATACATTAGCACAGATACGCAGTATTTT; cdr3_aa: CASSLWSYISTDTQYF
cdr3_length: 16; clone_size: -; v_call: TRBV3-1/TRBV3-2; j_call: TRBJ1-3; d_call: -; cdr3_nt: TGTGCCAGCAGCCTATACGGAGCATCCTCTGGAAACACCATATATTTT; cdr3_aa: CASSLYGASSGNTIYF
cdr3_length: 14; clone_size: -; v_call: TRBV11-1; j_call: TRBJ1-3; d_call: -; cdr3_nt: TGTGCCAGCAGCCCTAGTTTAACAGGAAACACCATATATTTT; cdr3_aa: CASSPSLTGNTIYF
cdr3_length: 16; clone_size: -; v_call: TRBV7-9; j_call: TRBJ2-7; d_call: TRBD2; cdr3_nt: TGTGCCAGCAGCTTCCCCAGGACTAGCGGAACCTACGAGCAGTACTTC; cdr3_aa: CASSFPRTSGTYEQYF
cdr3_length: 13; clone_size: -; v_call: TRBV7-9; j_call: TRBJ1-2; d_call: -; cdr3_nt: TGTGCCAGCAGCGTGGACACTTACTATGGCTACACCTTC; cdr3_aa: CASSVDTYYGYTF
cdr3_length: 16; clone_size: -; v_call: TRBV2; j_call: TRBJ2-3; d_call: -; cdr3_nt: TGTGCCATCGGTTCCTGGGCGGGGAGAAGCACAGATACGCAGTATTTT; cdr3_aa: CAIGSWAGRSTDTQYF
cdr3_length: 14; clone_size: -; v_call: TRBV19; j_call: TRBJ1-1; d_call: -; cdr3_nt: TGTGCCAGTAGTATAGTGAGCCCGAACACTGAAGCTTTCTTT; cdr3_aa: CASSIVSPNTEAFF
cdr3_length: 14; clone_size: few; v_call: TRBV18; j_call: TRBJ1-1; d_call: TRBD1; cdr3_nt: TGTGCCAGCTCACCGTCGGGACAGGGGACTGAAGCTTTCTTT; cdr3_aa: CASSPSGQGTEAFF
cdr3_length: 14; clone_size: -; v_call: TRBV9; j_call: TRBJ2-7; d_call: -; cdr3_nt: TGTGCCAGCAGCGCCGTAGGAGAGGGCTACGAGCAGTACTTC; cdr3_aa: CASSAVGEGYEQYF
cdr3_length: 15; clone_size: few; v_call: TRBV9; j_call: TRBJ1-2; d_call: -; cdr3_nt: TGTGCCAGCAGCGTAGATCGGGGGGCTAACTATGGCTACACCTTC; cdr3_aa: CASSVDRGANYGYTF
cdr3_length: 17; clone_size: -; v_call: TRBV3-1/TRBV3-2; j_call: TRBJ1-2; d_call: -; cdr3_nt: TGTGCCAGCAGCCAAGATCCGAACCACAGGGTATTGAATGGCTACACCTTC; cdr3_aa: CASSQDPNHRVLNGYTF
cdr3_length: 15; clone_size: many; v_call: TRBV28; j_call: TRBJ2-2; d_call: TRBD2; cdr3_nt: TGTGCCAGCAGTCCACGGACTAGCAGCTCCGGGGAGCTGTTTTTT; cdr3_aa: CASSPRTSSSGELFF
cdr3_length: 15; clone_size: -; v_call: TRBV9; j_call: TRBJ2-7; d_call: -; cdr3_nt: TGTGCCAGCAGCCCTCAAGAAAACCGAGCCTACGAGCAGTACTTC; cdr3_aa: CASSPQENRAYEQYF
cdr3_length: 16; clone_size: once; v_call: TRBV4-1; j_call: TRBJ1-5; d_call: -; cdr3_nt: TGCGCCAGCAGCTCTCGACAGGCAACCCCGAATCAGCCCCAGCATTTT; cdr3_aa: CASSSRQATPNQPQHF
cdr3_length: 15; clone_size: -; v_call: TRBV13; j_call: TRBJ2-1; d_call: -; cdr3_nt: TGTGCCAGCAGCCCAGGGGATTCCCCCGGCGATGAGCAGTTCTTC; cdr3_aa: CASSPGDSPGDEQFF
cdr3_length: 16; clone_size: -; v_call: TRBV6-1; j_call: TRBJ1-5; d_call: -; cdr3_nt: TGTGCCAGCAGTGAAGGGGGAGGGAATAGCAATCAGCCCCAGCATTTT; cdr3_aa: CASSEGGGNSNQPQHF
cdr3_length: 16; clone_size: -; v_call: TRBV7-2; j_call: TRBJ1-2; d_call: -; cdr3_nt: TGTGCCAGCAGCTTAGCGGCGCCAGGGGCCCCTGGTGGCTACACCTTC; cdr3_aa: CASSLAAPGAPGGYTF
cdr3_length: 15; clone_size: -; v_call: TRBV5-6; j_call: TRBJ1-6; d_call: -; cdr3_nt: TGTGCCAGCAGCGTCGTGCGGGGGTATAATTCACCCCTCCACTTT; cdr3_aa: CASSVVRGYNSPLHF
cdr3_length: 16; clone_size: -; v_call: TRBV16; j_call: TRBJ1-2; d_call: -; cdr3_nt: TGTGCCAGCAGCCAATCTTCCGGGAGTGGGAACTATGGCTACACCTTC; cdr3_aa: CASSQSSGSGNYGYTF
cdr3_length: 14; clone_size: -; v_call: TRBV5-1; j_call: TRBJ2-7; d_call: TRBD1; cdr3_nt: TGCGCCAGCGGGCCGACAGGGGGCTCCTACGAGCAGTACTTC; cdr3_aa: CASGPTGGSYEQYF
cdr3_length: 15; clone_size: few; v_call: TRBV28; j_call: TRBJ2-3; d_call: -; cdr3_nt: TGTGCCAGCAGTTTAGGAGGACAGCGCACAGATACGCAGTATTTT; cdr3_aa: CASSLGGQRTDTQYF
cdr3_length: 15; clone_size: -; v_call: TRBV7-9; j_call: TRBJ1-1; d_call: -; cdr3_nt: TGTGCCAGCAGCCTTCAGGGGACCTTGAACACTGAAGCTTTCTTT; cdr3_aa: CASSLQGTLNTEAFF
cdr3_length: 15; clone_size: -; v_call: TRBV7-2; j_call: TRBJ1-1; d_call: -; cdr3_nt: TGTGCCAGCAGCCCGGGGGGATGGTTGAGGGCTGAAGCTTTCTTT; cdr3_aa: CASSPGGWLRAEAFF
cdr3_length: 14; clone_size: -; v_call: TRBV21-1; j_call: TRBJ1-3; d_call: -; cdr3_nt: TGTGCCAGCTCAAGAAACCGCGGGTGGCACACCATATATTTT; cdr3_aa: CASSRNRGWHTIYF
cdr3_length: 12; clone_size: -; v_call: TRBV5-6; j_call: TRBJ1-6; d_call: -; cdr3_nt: TGTGCCAGCAGCTTGCCCCTCTCACCCCTCCACTTT; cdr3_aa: CASSLPLSPLHF
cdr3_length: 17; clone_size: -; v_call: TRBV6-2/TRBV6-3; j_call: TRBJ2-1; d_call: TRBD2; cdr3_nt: TGTGCCAGCAGTTACTCCCTAGCGGGAGATAAATGGAATGAGCAGTTCTTC; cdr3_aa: CASSYSLAGDKWNEQFF
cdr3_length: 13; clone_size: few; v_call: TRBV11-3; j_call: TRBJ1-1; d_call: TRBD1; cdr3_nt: TGTGCCAGCAGCCCCCGACAGGGGGCTGAAGCTTTCTTT; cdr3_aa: CASSPRQGAEAFF
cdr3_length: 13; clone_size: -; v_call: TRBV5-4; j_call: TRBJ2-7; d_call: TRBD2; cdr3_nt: TGTGCCAGCAGCTTGGGTAGCGGGTACGAGCAGTACTTC; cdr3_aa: CASSLGSGYEQYF
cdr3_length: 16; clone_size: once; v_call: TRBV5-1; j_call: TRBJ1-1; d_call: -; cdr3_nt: TGCGCCAGCAGCTTGGCCTTCGAGGGCATGAACACTGAAGCTTTCTTT; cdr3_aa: CASSLAFEGMNTEAFF
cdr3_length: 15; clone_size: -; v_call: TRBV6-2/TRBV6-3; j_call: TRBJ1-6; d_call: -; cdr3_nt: TGTGCCAGCAGTTCCACGCGGGGGCGGATTTCACCCCTCCACTTT; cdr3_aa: CASSSTRGRISPLHF
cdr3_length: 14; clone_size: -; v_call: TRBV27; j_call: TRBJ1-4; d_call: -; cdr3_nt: TGTGCCAGCAGTCCCCGACAGCCCTTGGAAAAACTGTTTTTT; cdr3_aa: CASSPRQPLEKLFF
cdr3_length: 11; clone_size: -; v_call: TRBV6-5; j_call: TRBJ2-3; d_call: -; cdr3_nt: TGTGCCAGCAGGAGGATGGATACGCAGTATTTT; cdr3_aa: CASRRMDTQYF
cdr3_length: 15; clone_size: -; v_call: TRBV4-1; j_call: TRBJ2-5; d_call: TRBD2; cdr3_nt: TGCGCCAGCAGCCATCAAGCGGGAGATGGAGAGACCCAGTACTTC; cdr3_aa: CASSHQAGDGETQYF
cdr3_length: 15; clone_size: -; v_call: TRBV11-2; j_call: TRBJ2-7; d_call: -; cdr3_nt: TGTGCCAGCAGCTTTAGGGGAGGGGGGTCCTACGAGCAGTACTTC; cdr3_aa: CASSFRGGGSYEQYF
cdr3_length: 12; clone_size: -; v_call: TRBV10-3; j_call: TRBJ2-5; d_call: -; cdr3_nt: TGTGCCATCAGTGTGGCGGGGGAGACCCAGTACTTC; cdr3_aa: CAISVAGETQYF
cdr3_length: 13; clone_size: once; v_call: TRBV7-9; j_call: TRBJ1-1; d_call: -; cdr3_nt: TGTGCCAGCATCCTTCCGGGGAACACTGAAGCTTTCTTT; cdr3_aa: CASILPGNTEAFF
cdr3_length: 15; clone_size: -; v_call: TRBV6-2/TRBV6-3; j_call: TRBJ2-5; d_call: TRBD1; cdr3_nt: TGTGCCAGCAGTTACCTAGGGACAGGGTACGAGACCCAGTACTTC; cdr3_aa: CASSYLGTGYETQYF